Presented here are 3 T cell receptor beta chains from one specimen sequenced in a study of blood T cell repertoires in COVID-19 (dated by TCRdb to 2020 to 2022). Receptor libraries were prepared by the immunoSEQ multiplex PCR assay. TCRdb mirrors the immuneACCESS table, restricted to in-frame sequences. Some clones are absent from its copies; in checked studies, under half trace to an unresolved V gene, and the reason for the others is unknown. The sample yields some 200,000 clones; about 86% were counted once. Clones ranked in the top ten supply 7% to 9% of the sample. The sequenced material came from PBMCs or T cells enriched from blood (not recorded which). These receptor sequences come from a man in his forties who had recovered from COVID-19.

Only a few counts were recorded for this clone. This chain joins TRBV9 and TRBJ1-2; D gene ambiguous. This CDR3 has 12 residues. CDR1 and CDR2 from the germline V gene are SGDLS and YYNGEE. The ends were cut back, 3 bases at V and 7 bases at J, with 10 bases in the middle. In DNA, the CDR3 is TGTGCCAGCAGCGGACTACGAGGTGGCTACACCTTC. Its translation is CASSGLRGGYTF. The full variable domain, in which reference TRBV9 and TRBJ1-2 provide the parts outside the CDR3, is DSGVTQTPKHLITATGQRVTLRCSPRSGDLSVYWYQQSLDQGLQFLIQYYNGEERAKGNILERFSAQQFPDLHSELNLSSLELGDSALYFCASSGLRGGYTFGSGTRLTVV.

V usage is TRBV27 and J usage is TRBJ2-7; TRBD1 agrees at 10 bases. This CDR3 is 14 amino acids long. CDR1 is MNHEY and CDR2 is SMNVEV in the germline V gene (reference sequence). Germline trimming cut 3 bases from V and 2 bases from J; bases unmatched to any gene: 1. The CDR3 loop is CASSFGTGAYEQYF. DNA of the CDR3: TGTGCCAGCAGTTTTGGGACAGGGGCCTACGAGCAGTACTTC.

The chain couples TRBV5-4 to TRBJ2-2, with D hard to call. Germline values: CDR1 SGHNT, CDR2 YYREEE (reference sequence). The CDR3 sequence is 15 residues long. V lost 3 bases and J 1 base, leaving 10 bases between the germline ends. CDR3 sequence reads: CASSSLSQNTGELFF. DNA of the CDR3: TGTGCCAGCAGCTCCCTTAGCCAGAACACCGGGGAGCTGTTTTTT.